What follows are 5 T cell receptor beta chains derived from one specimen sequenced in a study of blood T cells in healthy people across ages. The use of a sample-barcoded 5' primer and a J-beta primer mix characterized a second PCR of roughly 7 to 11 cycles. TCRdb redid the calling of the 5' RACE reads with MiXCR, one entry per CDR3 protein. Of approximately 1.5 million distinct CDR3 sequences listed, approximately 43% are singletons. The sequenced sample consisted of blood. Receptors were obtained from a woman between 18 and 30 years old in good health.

Here the CDR3 DNA reads TGCAGTGCTCTCCCCATAATGGTACGCAACACTGAAGCTTTCTTT. Amino acids: CSALPIMVRNTEAFF. J is TRBJ1-1 and V is TRBV20-1, with D hard to call. The CDR3 is made up of 15 amino acids. Germline lookup yields CDR1 DFQATT and CDR2 SNEGSKA (reference sequence). The ends were cut back, 5 bases at V and 2 bases at J, with 18 bases in the middle.

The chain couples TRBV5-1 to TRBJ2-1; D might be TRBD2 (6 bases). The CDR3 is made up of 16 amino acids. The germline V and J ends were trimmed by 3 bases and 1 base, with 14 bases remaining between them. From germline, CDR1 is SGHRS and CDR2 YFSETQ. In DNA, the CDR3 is TGCGCCAGCAGCTCCCGGGCGGGAAGGTCCTACAATGAGCAGTTCTTC. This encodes CASSSRAGRSYNEQFF.

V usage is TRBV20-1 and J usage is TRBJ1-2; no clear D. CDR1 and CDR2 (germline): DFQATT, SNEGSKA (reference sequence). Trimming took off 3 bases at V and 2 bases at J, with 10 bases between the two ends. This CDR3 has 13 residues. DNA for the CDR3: TGCAGTGCTAGCATTGCCGTAAACTATGGCTACACCTTC. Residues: CSASIAVNYGYTF.

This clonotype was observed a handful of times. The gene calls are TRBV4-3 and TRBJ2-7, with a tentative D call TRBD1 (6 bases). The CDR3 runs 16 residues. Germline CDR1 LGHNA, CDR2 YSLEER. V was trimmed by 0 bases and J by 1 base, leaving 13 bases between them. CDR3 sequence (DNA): TGCGCCAGCAGCCAAGATTCAAGACAGGCTTCCTACGAGCAGTACTTC. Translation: CASSQDSRQASYEQYF.

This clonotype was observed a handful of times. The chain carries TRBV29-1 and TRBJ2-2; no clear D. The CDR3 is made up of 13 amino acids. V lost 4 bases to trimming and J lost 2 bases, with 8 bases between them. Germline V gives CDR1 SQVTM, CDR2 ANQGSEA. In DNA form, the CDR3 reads TGCAGCGTTGGTCAACTAAACACCGGGGAGCTGTTTTTT. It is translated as CSVGQLNTGELFF.